This TCR beta chain originates from a study of blood T cells in healthy people across ages. Study outcomes and limitations: Measured against age, TCR beta diversity per million T cells decreased in a roughly linear manner. Comparison with aged donors showed that long-lived donors had more naive CD4+ cells and higher diversity.

The CDR3 sequence is 12 residues long. Trimming shortened V by 5 bases and J by 3 bases, and 8 bases separated the two germline ends. The V gene's germline CDR1 is SEHNR and CDR2 FQNEAQ (reference sequence). This clonotype appeared a few times. The antigen is unknown. A second PCR, run for about 6 to 11 cycles, used a sample-barcoded 5' primer plus a J-beta primer mix. TCRdb reprocessed the 5' RACE reads with MiXCR, giving one entry per CDR3 protein. The sample holds about 500,000 distinct CDR3 sequences, 24% seen once. The same specimen was also included in a second study, on T cells of mothers and their children. Per that study: Mothers and children who were related shared slightly more overlap than unrelated pairs, but not significantly more.

The chain joins TRBV7-9 to TRBJ2-7; possible D gene TRBD1, 5 bases. The sequence was obtained from a boy between 10 and 17 years old in good health. The specimen was blood. The CDR3 here is CASSRGHYEQYF. The CDR3 region has the DNA TGTGCCAGCAGCCGAGGACACTACGAGCAGTACTTC.